The 7 T cell receptor beta chains below all came from one sample that was sequenced in a study of immune characterization of retroperitoneal liposarcoma. TCRdb analysed the PCR reads with MiXCR anew, one entry per CDR3 protein. The table includes fewer than 11,000 distinct CDR3 sequences, around a quarter detected once. The sample taken for sequencing was tumor tissue. The receptors shown here come from a female donor with retroperitoneal liposarcoma.

J is TRBJ2-5 and V is TRBV6-1, with D perhaps matching TRBD2 (6 bases). Gene TRBJ2-7 matches the end of the DNA better, so the J call may be wrong. There are 13 residues in the CDR3. Germline CDR1 MNHNS, CDR2 SASEGT. The CDR3 DNA is TGTGCCAGCAGTAGGACGGACTACTACGAGCAGTACTTC. Protein: CASSRTDYYEQYF.

This clonotype is labeled medium-sized (0.01 to 0.1%). The V gene is TRBV11-3, the J gene TRBJ2-1; 9 bases match TRBD1. The V gene end was trimmed by 0 bases and the J gene end by 6 bases; junction bases not matched to a gene: 6. This CDR3 spans 16 amino acids. Germline assignment: CDR1 SGHNT and CDR2 YENEEA. The CDR3 DNA reads TGTGCCAGCAGCTTAGATGGGGGGACAGGGAGCAATGAGCAGTTCTTC. This sequence encodes CASSLDGGTGSNEQFF.

By share, this clonotype counts as large. The chain has TRBV7-2 and TRBJ2-1; 7 bases match TRBD2. The length of the CDR3 is 14 residues. CDR1 and CDR2 (germline): SGHTA, FQGNSA. The V segment lost 1 base and the J segment 10 bases; nucleotides outside the gene matches: 7. As DNA, the CDR3 is TGTGCCAGCAGCTTAGATCCTAGCGGCTACGAGCAGTTCTTC. Translated, it gives CASSLDPSGYEQFF.

This clonotype was recorded once. The chain joins TRBV28 to TRBJ2-1, with D tentatively TRBD2 (5 bases). The assigned J gene may be wrong: the sequence end matches TRBJ2-7 better. Germline V gene data show CDR1 as MDHEN and CDR2 as SYDVKM. The CDR3 runs to 11 residues. This CDR3 reads CASSFRREQYF. The CDR3 nucleotides read TGTGCCAGCAGTTTCCGGAGGGAGCAGTACTTC.

By frequency in the sample, this clonotype is medium-sized. V usage is TRBV7-8 and J usage is TRBJ2-1, with D possibly being TRBD2 (6 bases). Trimming pared 5 bases from V and 13 bases from J, leaving 15 bases between. Germline CDR1 SGHVS, CDR2 FQNEAQ. CDR3 size: 12 residues. CDR3 in amino acids: CASSSSGETQFF. The DNA of the CDR3 is TGTGCCAGCAGCAGTTCGGGAGAGACCCAGTTCTTC.

A few counts support this clonotype. The rearrangement links TRBV6-1 to TRBJ1-5; 9 bases agree with TRBD1. The CDR3 is 17 amino acids. V lost 2 bases, J lost 0 bases, and 5 bases stayed unmatched. Per the germline V gene, CDR1 is MNHNS and CDR2 is SASEGT. The CDR3 reads CASSEWGQGNSNQPQHF. CDR3 bases: TGTGCCAGCAGTGAATGGGGACAGGGAAATAGCAATCAGCCCCAGCATTTT.

V usage is TRBV19 and J usage is TRBJ2-1; no reliable D call. With 5 bases removed from V and 10 bases from J, the gap between germline ends came to 15 bases. Germline V gene sequence: CDR1 LNHDA, CDR2 SQIVND (reference sequence). This CDR3 comprises 13 residues. CDR3 protein: CASSLLLGVEQFF. The CDR3 DNA follows: TGTGCCAGTAGTCTTTTGCTCGGAGTCGAGCAGTTCTTC.